The 3 T cell receptor beta chains below come from one sample, sequenced in a study of blood T cell repertoires in COVID-19. Clones were sequenced by immunoSEQ multiplex PCR, and TCRdb holds only the in-frame ones, with some missing. The sample yields some 180,000 clones, under 90% seen once. The sample was peripheral blood. The origin of the receptors is a man aged 35-49 years with acute or convalescent COVID-19.

The chain couples TRBV27 to TRBJ1-4; D remains ambiguous. Looked up from germline, CDR1 is MNHEY and CDR2 is SMNVEV (reference sequence). V lost 3 bases and J 8 bases, leaving 13 bases between the germline ends. This CDR3 has 14 residues. CDR3 region: CASSLEINPEKLFF. The CDR3 DNA is TGTGCCAGCAGTTTGGAGATAAACCCGGAAAAACTGTTTTTT.

The rearrangement uses TRBV6-5 and TRBJ1-5; no clear D gene. In germline, CDR1 is MNHEY, CDR2 SVGAGI. This CDR3 region has 13 residues. The V end was cut by 10 bases, the J end by 1 base, with 11 bases between. CDR3 in DNA: TGTGCCACCAAAGAGCGGAGCAATCAGCCCCAGCATTTT. The encoded protein is CATKERSNQPQHF.

The rearrangement joins TRBV13 to TRBJ1-3; TRBD1 is a possible D gene (6 bases). Germline CDR1 is PRHDT and CDR2 is FYEKMQ (reference sequence). The V gene lost 7 bases and the J gene lost 1 base, with 14 bases spanning the gap. This CDR3 has 15 residues. In nucleotides, the CDR3 is TGTGCCAGCACATCCAGGGGCAGTTCTGGAAACACCATATATTTT. Its protein product is CASTSRGSSGNTIYF.